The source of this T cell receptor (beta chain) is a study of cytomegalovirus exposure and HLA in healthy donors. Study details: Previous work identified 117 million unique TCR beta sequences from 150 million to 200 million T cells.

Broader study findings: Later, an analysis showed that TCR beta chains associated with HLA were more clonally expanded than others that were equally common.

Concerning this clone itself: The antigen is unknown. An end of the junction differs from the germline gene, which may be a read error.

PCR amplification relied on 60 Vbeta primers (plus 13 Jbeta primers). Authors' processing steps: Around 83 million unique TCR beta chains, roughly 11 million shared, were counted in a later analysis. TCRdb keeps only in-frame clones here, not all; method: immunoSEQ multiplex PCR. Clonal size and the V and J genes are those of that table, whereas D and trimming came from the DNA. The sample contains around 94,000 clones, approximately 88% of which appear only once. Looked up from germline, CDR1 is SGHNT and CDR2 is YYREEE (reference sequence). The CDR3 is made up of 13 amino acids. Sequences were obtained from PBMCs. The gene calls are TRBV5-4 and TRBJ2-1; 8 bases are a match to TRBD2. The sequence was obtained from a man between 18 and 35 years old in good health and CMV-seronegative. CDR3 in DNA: TGTGCCAGCACGAAACGGGAGGGCAATGGGCAGTTCTTC. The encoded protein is CASTKREGNGQFF.